This TCR beta chain originates from a study of human T cells and chemical hapten exposure. Germline V gene sequence: CDR1 DFQATT, CDR2 SNEGSKA (reference sequence). J was trimmed by 3 bases and V by 4 bases; bases with no gene match: 9. This CDR3 region has 15 residues. TCRdb called the RACE reads again in MiXCR, with one record for every CDR3 protein. The sample carries about 81,000 distinct CDR3 sequences, about 8% recorded once. This clonotype has ten or more counts. The time point is: patch test 1, 2 weeks after DPC sensitization. Described treatment: therapeutic diphenylcyclopropenone sensitization with weekly scalp DPC. In every case, blood was obtained before the patch test was applied.

The chain combines TRBV20-1 with TRBJ2-1; 7 nucleotides agree with TRBD2. The source is a young woman with alopecia areata. Some clones in this sample may be carry-over from other donors' samples. The starting material was whole blood, obtained in connection with sensitization to the hapten diphenylcyclopropenone (DPC). The CDR3 here is CSAIATRGGYNEQFF. CDR3 nucleotide sequence: TGCAGTGCTATAGCGACCCGCGGGGGCTACAATGAGCAGTTCTTC.